The 22 T cell receptor beta chains below all came from one sample that was sequenced in a study of blood T cell repertoires in COVID-19. Libraries were prepared by immunoSEQ multiplex PCR; TCRdb keeps only in-frame clonotypes and omits some of them. This sample carries approximately 290,000 clones, approximately 84% of them seen once, and the ten largest clones take around 14%. The sample consisted of peripheral blood. The source of these receptors is a person aged 70 to 85 with COVID-19, enrolled during active disease.

The chain couples TRBV11-3 to TRBJ2-1; D is ambiguous. This CDR3 is 13 amino acids long. CDR1 and CDR2 from the germline V gene are SGHNT and YENEEA. V shed 5 bases and J shed 6 bases, with 11 bases lying between them. The chain's CDR3 is CASSQDTLNEQFF. In nucleotides, the CDR3 is TGTGCCAGCAGCCAAGACACCCTCAATGAGCAGTTCTTC.

V gene TRBV28 combines with J gene TRBJ2-7, with a possible D match to TRBD1 (5 bases). V lost 6 bases and J lost 2, with 14 bases in between. This CDR3 region has 14 residues. In germline, CDR1 is MDHEN, CDR2 SYDVKM. The DNA for the CDR3 is TGTGCCAGCAGCCGCCCCGGACACCCCTACGAGCAGTACTTC. Translating it yields CASSRPGHPYEQYF.

This clone showed up just once. This chain links TRBV5-4 with TRBJ1-2; D is possibly TRBD1 (5 bases). V lost 4 bases and J lost 6, with 13 bases in between. The CDR3 is 13 residues long. Per germline, CDR1 SGHNT and CDR2 YYREEE (reference sequence). In nucleotides, the CDR3 is TGTGCCAGCAGCATTCAGGGTGTGGATGGCTACACCTTC. This translates into CASSIQGVDGYTF.

J is TRBJ2-7 and V is TRBV18; 7 bases match TRBD2. The germline V gene encodes CDR1 KGHSH and CDR2 LQKENI. This CDR3 has 15 amino acids. Unmatched junction bases numbered 11, after V lost 4 bases and J lost 5 bases. CDR3 sequence: CASSLVGGLSDEQYF. Written as DNA, the CDR3 is TGTGCCAGCTCACTTGTGGGAGGGCTATCTGACGAGCAGTACTTC.

There are a few counts of this clone. In DNA, the CDR3 is TGTGCCAGCAGCTTTTTCGATGGACAGGGGAGCAGTACGCAGTATTTT. Protein sequence: CASSFFDGQGSSTQYF. The chain couples TRBV7-2 to TRBJ2-3; TRBD1 aligns across 9 bases. V dropped 3 bases and J dropped 8; count of bases not matched to a gene: 12. Germline values: CDR1 SGHTA, CDR2 FQGNSA. This CDR3 comprises 16 residues. Full variable domain (missing parts from reference TRBV7-2 and TRBJ2-3): GAGVSQSPSNKVTEKGKDVELRCDPISGHTALYWYRQSLGQGLEFLIYFQGNSAPDKSGLPSDRFSAERTGGSVSTLTIQRTQQEDSAVYLCASSFFDGQGSSTQYFGPGTRLTVL.

The genes are TRBV27 and TRBJ2-7; 12 bases map to TRBD2. The CDR3 spans 16 residues. Per germline, CDR1 MNHEY and CDR2 SMNVEV (reference sequence). The V segment lost 2 bases and the J segment 3 bases; nucleotides outside the gene matches: 5. The CDR3 bases are TGTGCCAGCAGTTTAAGGGCTAGCGGGAGGGTCTACGAGCAGTACTTC. Encoded protein: CASSLRASGRVYEQYF.

The V call is TRBV5-4, the J call TRBJ2-5, with 8 bases that match TRBD2. Trimming at V came to 4 bases and at J to 5 bases, leaving 10 bases not matched to a gene. The CDR3 extends over 15 amino acids. Germline CDR1 SGHNT, CDR2 YYREEE (reference sequence). The CDR3 nucleotides are TGTGCCAGCAGCCCGCCGGGAGGGATGCGGGAGACCCAGTACTTC. Protein: CASSPPGGMRETQYF.

The gene calls are TRBV29-1 and TRBJ2-1; 7 bases align to TRBD2. The V gene end was trimmed by 3 bases and the J gene end by 5 bases; junction bases not matched to a gene: 10. The CDR3 runs 15 residues. Germline values: CDR1 SQVTM, CDR2 ANQGSEA. The CDR3 protein is CSVDLGGSGDNEQFF. DNA of the CDR3: TGCAGCGTTGATTTGGGCGGGAGTGGAGACAATGAGCAGTTCTTC.

This chain connects TRBV5-4 to TRBJ2-5, with TRBD1 as a possible D gene (6 bases). CDR3 length equals 13 residues. Germline CDR1 SGHNT, CDR2 YYREEE (reference sequence). The V end lost 2 bases, the J end lost 5 bases, and 10 bases lay between the germline ends. CDR3 residues: CASSFGQGETQYF. The CDR3 DNA sequence: TGTGCCAGCAGCTTCGGGCAGGGGGAGACCCAGTACTTC. The whole variable domain, remainder taken from reference TRBV5-4 and TRBJ2-5, is ETGVTQSPTHLIKTRGQQVTLRCSSQSGHNTVSWYQQALGQGPQFIFQYYREEENGRGNFPPRFSGLQFPNYSSELNVNALELDDSALYLCASSFGQGETQYFGPGTRLLVL.

This chain uses TRBV29-1 with TRBJ1-6; 9 bases map to TRBD1. The length of the CDR3 is 14 residues. J gave up 7 bases and V 7 bases, and 8 bases lay outside the gene matches. Germline CDR1 SQVTM, CDR2 ANQGSEA. CDR3 sequence: CSAGDRAGNSPLHF. The CDR3, as DNA: TGCAGCGCTGGGGACAGGGCGGGAAATTCACCCCTCCACTTT.

This clone was counted once. The CDR3 loop reads CASRLGLDGEQFF. CDR3 sequence (DNA): TGTGCCAGCAGGTTGGGCCTCGATGGGGAGCAGTTCTTC. The chain uses TRBV6-5 and TRBJ2-1; the D is unclear. The germline V gene encodes CDR1 MNHEY and CDR2 SVGAGI. Trimming took 6 bases from V and 10 from J, leaving 16 bases between them. The CDR3 loop spans 13 amino acids.

The chain is built from TRBV24-1 and TRBJ1-1; tentatively, D is TRBD1 (5 bases). The germline CDR1 and CDR2 sequences are KGHDR and SFDVKD. The CDR3 is 16 residues long. The V end lost 2 bases, the J end lost 3 bases, and 15 bases lay between the germline ends. CDR3 coding DNA: TGTGCCACCAGTGATTCTGCGGGGGGTGTGGACACTGAAGCTTTCTTT. This translates into CATSDSAGGVDTEAFF.

The V call is TRBV6-6, the J call TRBJ1-5, with D possibly matching TRBD1 (5 bases). CDR1 is MNHNY and CDR2 is SVGAGI in the germline V gene (reference sequence). The V end lost 5 bases, the J end lost 0 bases, and 23 bases lay between the germline ends. The CDR3 has 19 amino acids. DNA of the CDR3: TGTGCCAGCAGTCGGGCGGGGGTAGGCCAGATAACTAGCAATCAGCCCCAGCATTTT. Translated, it gives CASSRAGVGQITSNQPQHF.

The V and J genes are TRBV4-2 and TRBJ1-6; D might be TRBD1 (5 bases). Germline V gives CDR1 LGHNA, CDR2 YNFKEQ. The CDR3 is 16 residues long. V lost 0 bases and J 7 bases, leaving 13 bases between the germline ends. This chain's CDR3 is CASSQDRAGINSPLHF. CDR3 DNA: TGTGCCAGCAGCCAAGACAGGGCAGGAATCAATTCACCCCTCCACTTT.

The chain has TRBV30 and TRBJ1-3, with no clear D. V lost 4 bases and J 0 bases, leaving 7 bases between the germline ends. CDR1 and CDR2 from the germline V gene are GTSNPN and SVGIG (reference sequence). The CDR3 length is 13 residues. The CDR3 bases are TGTGCCTGGACAATCAGCTCTGGAAACACCATATATTTT. Its translation: CAWTISSGNTIYF.

This clone was seen once. This chain uses TRBV6-2 or TRBV6-3 with TRBJ1-3; no definite D call. The CDR3 consists of 12 residues. Germline lookup yields CDR1 MNHEY and CDR2 SVGEGT. Trimming removed 4 bases from V and 6 bases from J, with 7 bases in between. Written as DNA, the CDR3 is TGTGCCAGCAGTTTTCGACAAAACACCATATATTTT. It translates to CASSFRQNTIYF.

This sequence joins TRBV7-2 and TRBJ2-7; 14 bases line up with TRBD2. J lost 3 bases, V lost 4 bases, and 14 bases had no gene match. CDR3 length: 19 amino acids. Germline CDR1 and CDR2: SGHTA and FQGNSA. As DNA, the CDR3 is TGTGCCAGCAGCTGTCCCAGGAAGACTAGCGGGGGGGGCGACTACGAGCAGTACTTC. This translates into CASSCPRKTSGGGDYEQYF.

The chain joins TRBV3-1 (or the pseudogene TRBV3-2) to TRBJ2-1; D gene ambiguous. The CDR3 has 13 amino acids. With 0 bases removed from V and 6 bases from J, the gap between germline ends came to 6 bases. CDR1 is LGHDT, CDR2 YNNKEL, per germline (reference sequence). The DNA of the CDR3 is TGTGCCAGCAGCCAAGATCGAGGCAATGAGCAGTTCTTC. This encodes CASSQDRGNEQFF.

V gene TRBV7-2 combines with J gene TRBJ2-7; D perhaps matches TRBD2 (6 bases). CDR1 is SGHTA and CDR2 is FQGNSA in the germline V gene. Trimming stripped 3 bases from V and 3 bases from J, with 24 bases between. The CDR3 runs 18 residues. The chain's CDR3 is CASSFSGNGASRFYEQYF. The CDR3 nucleotides are TGTGCCAGCAGCTTTAGCGGAAATGGCGCTAGCAGGTTCTACGAGCAGTACTTC.

V gene TRBV19 combines with J gene TRBJ2-3, with 14 nucleotides matching TRBD2. The CDR3 covers 18 residues. V lost 5 bases to trimming and J lost 1 base; unmatched junction nucleotides: 8. Germline values: CDR1 LNHDA, CDR2 SQIVND (reference sequence). CDR3 DNA sequence: TGTGCCAGTAGTTTAAGCGGACTAGCGGGGGGTCGCACAGATACGCAGTATTTT. Amino acid sequence: CASSLSGLAGGRTDTQYF.

V usage is TRBV5-6 and J usage is TRBJ2-5, with D hard to call. Germline V gives CDR1 SGHDT, CDR2 YYEEEE. V was cut by 0 bases and J by 5 bases, with 8 bases left in between. The CDR3 runs 13 residues. CDR3 nucleotides: TGTGCCAGCAGCTTGGCCTCTAAGGAGACCCAGTACTTC. As protein: CASSLASKETQYF. Looking up the rest from reference TRBV5-6 and TRBJ2-5 gives the full variable domain: DAGVTQSPTHLIKTRGQQVTLRCSPKSGHDTVSWYQQALGQGPQFIFQYYEEEERQRGNFPDRFSGHQFPNYSSELNVNALLLGDSALYLCASSLASKETQYFGPGTRLLVL.

This clone turned up a few times. The V gene is TRBV7-8, the J gene TRBJ1-4; the match to TRBD1 covers 8 bases. Per the germline V gene, CDR1 is SGHVS and CDR2 is FQNEAQ. This CDR3 has 14 amino acids. J gave up 3 bases and V 3 bases, and 0 bases lay outside the gene matches. For the CDR3, the DNA is TGTGCCAGCAGCTTGGACAGGGCTAATGAAAAACTGTTTTTT. This encodes CASSLDRANEKLFF.